These 15 T cell receptor beta chains were all obtained from the same sample, sequenced in a study of shared T cell receptors in the human thymus. Profiled with immunoSEQ multiplex PCR; TCRdb holds only in-frame clones, not every one. In the table there are hundreds of thousands of clones, roughly 85% of which are singletons. The same data also contributed to another study, on human thymus T cells.

The sequenced sample was thymocytes. These receptors all stem from a girl less than two years old with a congenital heart defect.

The chain joins TRBV11-2 to TRBJ2-7, with TRBD2 identical over 14 bases. The germline V gene encodes CDR1 SGHAT and CDR2 FQNNGV. V was pared by 4 bases and J by 4 bases, with 6 bases of the junction left unmatched. This CDR3 is 16 amino acids long. CDR3 nucleotide sequence: TGTGCCAGCAGCTCCGGGACTAGCGGGGGACTTTACGAGCAGTACTTC. Translated, it gives CASSSGTSGGLYEQYF. Based on the CDR3 plus reference TRBV11-2 and TRBJ2-7, the full variable domain is EAGVAQSPRYKIIEKRQSVAFWCNPISGHATLYWYQQILGQGPKLLIQFQNNGVVDDSQLPKDRFSAERLKGVDSTLKIQPAKLEDSAVYLCASSSGTSGGLYEQYFGPGTRLTVT.

The chain uses TRBV27 and TRBJ2-1; 10 bases fit TRBD2. The CDR3 loop spans 17 amino acids. Germline V lookup: CDR1 MNHEY, CDR2 SMNVEV (reference sequence). V shed 3 bases, J shed 7 bases, and the junction held 12 bases outside the gene matches. The CDR3 region is CASSFAASGGLRNEQFF. CDR3 nucleotide sequence: TGTGCCAGCAGTTTCGCGGCTAGCGGGGGCCTCCGGAATGAGCAGTTCTTC.

The chain employs TRBV5-4 and TRBJ2-7, with 8 bases aligning to TRBD1. The CDR3 covers 17 residues. The germline V gene has CDR1 SGHNT and CDR2 YYREEE (reference sequence). Trimming at V came to 4 bases and at J to 3 bases, leaving 15 bases not matched to a gene. DNA of the CDR3: TGTGCCAGCAGCCCAATGGAGGAGCAGGGGGCTTACTACGAGCAGTACTTC. It encodes CASSPMEEQGAYYEQYF.

This clone was observed a handful of times. The V and J genes are TRBV2 and TRBJ1-4; D remains unclear. The V gene lost 0 bases and the J gene lost 5 bases, with 31 bases spanning the gap. Germline loops: CDR1 SNHLY, CDR2 FYNNEI. This CDR3 has 22 residues. This chain's CDR3 is CASSEAGCPESFPRLKNEKLFF. As DNA, the CDR3 is TGTGCCAGCAGTGAAGCCGGGTGCCCAGAATCCTTTCCCCGGCTTAAGAATGAAAAACTGTTTTTT.

This chain connects TRBV5-8 to TRBJ1-3; 8 bases are shared with TRBD1. CDR3 length: 18 amino acids. Germline loops: CDR1 SGHTS, CDR2 YDEGEE. The J segment lost 0 bases and the V segment lost 4 bases, leaving 12 bases of the junction unmatched. The CDR3 nucleotides read TGTGCCAGCAGCCACACTGGGGACAGGCCCAACTCTGGAAACACCATATATTTT. Translated, it gives CASSHTGDRPNSGNTIYF.

There are a few counts of this clone. The V call is TRBV7-6, the J call TRBJ2-1; TRBD1 might be the D (6 bases). CDR3 size: 15 residues. Between the trimmed V and J ends, which lost 4 bases and 7 bases, there was a span of 17 bases. Germline V lookup: CDR1 SGHVS, CDR2 FNYEAQ. The CDR3 is CASSWDMGAVNEQFF. In nucleotides, the CDR3 is TGTGCCAGCAGCTGGGACATGGGGGCGGTTAATGAGCAGTTCTTC.

The chain is built from TRBV27 and TRBJ2-5, with 12 positions matching TRBD2. This CDR3 comprises 15 residues. J lost 5 bases, V lost 3 bases, and 4 bases had no gene match. Germline values: CDR1 MNHEY, CDR2 SMNVEV (reference sequence). The CDR3 DNA follows: TGTGCCAGCAGTTTGACTAGCGGGGGCTCGGAGACCCAGTACTTC. Protein: CASSLTSGGSETQYF.

J is TRBJ1-1 and V is TRBV10-2; no reliable D call. Per germline, CDR1 WSHSY and CDR2 SAAADI. CDR3 size: 13 residues. V lost 2 bases, J lost 1 base, and 5 bases lay in between. The CDR3 DNA is TGCGCCAGCAGTGAGGTCCGGAACACTGAAGCTTTCTTT. Its translation is CASSEVRNTEAFF.

The V gene is TRBV5-8, the J gene TRBJ1-3; TRBD1 matches 8 bases. V lost 1 base and J lost 5; bases outside the gene matches: 17. The CDR3 loop spans 19 amino acids. The germline gives CDR1 SGHTS, CDR2 YDEGEE. CDR3 sequence reads: CASSLRAGGISENRNTIYF. The DNA for the CDR3 is TGTGCCAGCAGCTTGAGGGCAGGGGGCATTTCGGAGAATAGAAACACCATATATTTT.

This clone was counted a few times. The chain combines TRBV9 with TRBJ1-6, with D perhaps matching TRBD1 (5 bases). V gave up 2 bases and J gave up 7 bases, with 10 bases separating them. Germline V CDR1 and CDR2: SGDLS, YYNGEE. This CDR3 comprises 14 residues. This chain's CDR3 is CASSVKGYNSPLHF. CDR3 DNA sequence: TGTGCCAGCAGCGTGAAGGGGTACAATTCACCCCTCCACTTT.

This rearrangement joins TRBV9 to TRBJ2-1; 8 bases are a match to TRBD2. Germline V gives CDR1 SGDLS, CDR2 YYNGEE. The CDR3 sequence is 18 residues long. The trim removed 0 bases at V and 0 bases at J, leaving 8 bases unmatched. CDR3: CASSVAGGRCSSYNEQFF. The CDR3 nucleotides read TGTGCCAGCAGCGTAGCGGGGGGGCGATGCAGCTCCTACAATGAGCAGTTCTTC.

The V call is TRBV15, the J call TRBJ2-7, with 7 bases fitting TRBD1. The CDR3 sequence is 14 residues long. With 2 bases clipped from V and 3 bases from J, the junction kept 4 bases outside the gene matches. The germline gives CDR1 LNHNV, CDR2 YYDKDF (reference sequence). The CDR3 DNA reads TGTGCCACCAGCAGATTACAGGGGAACTACGAGCAGTACTTC. It encodes CATSRLQGNYEQYF.

For this clone: The sample carries other DNA sequences with the same CDR3. This chain uses TRBV10-1 with TRBJ1-1; D unclear. Per germline, CDR1 WNHNN and CDR2 SYGVQD (reference sequence). The CDR3 has 13 residues. V was clipped by 3 bases and J by 1 base, with 6 bases between them. For the CDR3, the DNA is TGCGCCAGCAGTGATCGCGGGAACACTGAAGCTTTCTTT. Its protein product is CASSDRGNTEAFF.

The rearrangement joins TRBV20-1 to TRBJ1-2, with TRBD1 matching over 7 bases. This CDR3 contains 11 residues. CDR1 is DFQATT and CDR2 is SNEGSKA in the germline V gene (reference sequence). The junction had 4 bases not matched to a gene; V was cut back by 4 bases and J by 8 bases. The DNA of the CDR3 is TGCAGTGCTATAGGGACAGCGGGCTACACCTTC. As protein: CSAIGTAGYTF.

This sequence joins TRBV6-6 and TRBJ1-2, with 9 bases lining up with TRBD1. CDR1 is MNHNY and CDR2 is SVGAGI in the germline V gene (reference sequence). Germline trimming cut 7 bases from V and 3 bases from J; bases unmatched to any gene: 12. The CDR3 is made up of 16 amino acids. The CDR3 DNA follows: TGTGCCAGCATTGACAGGGGGGCGCGGGGGGACTATGGCTACACCTTC. Protein product: CASIDRGARGDYGYTF.